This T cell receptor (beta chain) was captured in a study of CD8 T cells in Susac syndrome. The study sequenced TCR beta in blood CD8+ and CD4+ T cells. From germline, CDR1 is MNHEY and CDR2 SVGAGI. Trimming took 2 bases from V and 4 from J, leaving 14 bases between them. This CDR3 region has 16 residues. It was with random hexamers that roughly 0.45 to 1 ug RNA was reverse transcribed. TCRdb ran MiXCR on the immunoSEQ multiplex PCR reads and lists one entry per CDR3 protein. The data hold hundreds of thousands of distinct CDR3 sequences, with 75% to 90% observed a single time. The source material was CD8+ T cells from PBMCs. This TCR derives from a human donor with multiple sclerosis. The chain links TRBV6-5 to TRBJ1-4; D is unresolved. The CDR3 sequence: CASSYRAAEFNEKLFF. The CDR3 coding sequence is TGTGCCAGCAGTTACCGGGCCGCGGAATTTAATGAAAAACTGTTTTTT.